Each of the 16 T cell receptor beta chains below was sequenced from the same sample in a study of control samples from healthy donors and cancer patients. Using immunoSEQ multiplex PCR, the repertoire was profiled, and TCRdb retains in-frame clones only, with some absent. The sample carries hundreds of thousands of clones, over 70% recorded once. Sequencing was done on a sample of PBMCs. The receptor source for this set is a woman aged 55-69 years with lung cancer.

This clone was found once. The CDR3, as DNA: TGTGCCAGCAGCCTTTTATACACTGAAGCTTTCTTT. Translation: CASSLLYTEAFF. This rearrangement joins TRBV5-6 to TRBJ1-1; D unclear. CDR1 is SGHDT and CDR2 is YYEEEE in the germline V gene. The CDR3 contains 12 residues. Trimming stripped 4 bases from V and 3 bases from J, with 7 bases between.

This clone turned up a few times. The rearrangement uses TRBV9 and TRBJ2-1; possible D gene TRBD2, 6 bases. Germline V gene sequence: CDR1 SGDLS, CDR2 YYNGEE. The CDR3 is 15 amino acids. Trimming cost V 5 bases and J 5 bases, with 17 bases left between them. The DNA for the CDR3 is TGTGCCAGCAGTCCTAGCGCCGAGCTTAACAATGAGCAGTTCTTC. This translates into CASSPSAELNNEQFF.

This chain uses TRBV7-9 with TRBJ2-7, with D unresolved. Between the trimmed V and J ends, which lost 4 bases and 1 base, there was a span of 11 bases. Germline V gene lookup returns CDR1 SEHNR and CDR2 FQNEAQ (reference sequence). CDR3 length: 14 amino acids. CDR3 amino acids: CASSSRTESYEQYF. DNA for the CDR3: TGTGCCAGCAGCTCCCGGACCGAGTCCTACGAGCAGTACTTC.

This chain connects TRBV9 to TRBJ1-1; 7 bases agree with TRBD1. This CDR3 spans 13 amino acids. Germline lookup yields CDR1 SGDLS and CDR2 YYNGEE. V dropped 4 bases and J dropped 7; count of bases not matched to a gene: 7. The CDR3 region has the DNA TGTGCCAGCAGCCCTACAGGGGCGAGTGAAGCTTTCTTT. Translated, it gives CASSPTGASEAFF.

CDR3 protein: CASSQGTSGGWGTDTQYF. Written as DNA, the CDR3 is TGTGCCAGCAGCCAAGGGACTAGCGGGGGGTGGGGGACAGATACGCAGTATTTT. The rearrangement links TRBV4-2 to TRBJ2-3, with TRBD2 identical over 14 bases. The V segment lost 1 base and the J segment 3 bases; nucleotides outside the gene matches: 6. This CDR3 has 18 residues. Per the germline V gene, CDR1 is LGHNA and CDR2 is YNFKEQ.

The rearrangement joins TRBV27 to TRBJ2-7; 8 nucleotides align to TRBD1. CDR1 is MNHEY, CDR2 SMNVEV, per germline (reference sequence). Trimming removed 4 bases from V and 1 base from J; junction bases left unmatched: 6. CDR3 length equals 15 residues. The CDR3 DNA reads TGTGCCAGCAGTTCCCGGACAGGGCGGTCCTACGAGCAGTACTTC. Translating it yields CASSSRTGRSYEQYF.

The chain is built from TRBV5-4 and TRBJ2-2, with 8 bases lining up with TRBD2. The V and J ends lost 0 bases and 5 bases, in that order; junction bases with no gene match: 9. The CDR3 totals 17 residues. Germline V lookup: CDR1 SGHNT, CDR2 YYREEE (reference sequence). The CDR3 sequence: CASSLVAGGASTGELFF. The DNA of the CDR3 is TGTGCCAGCAGCTTGGTGGCCGGGGGGGCCTCAACCGGGGAGCTGTTTTTT.

The CDR3, as DNA: TGTGCCAGCAGCCCCCAGCTCGGGGAAGAATACAATGAGCAGTTCTTC. The encoded protein is CASSPQLGEEYNEQFF. The chain joins TRBV4-2 to TRBJ2-1, with D perhaps TRBD2 (5 bases). There are 16 residues in the CDR3. Trimming took 4 bases from V and 4 from J, leaving 17 bases between them. Germline CDR1 LGHNA, CDR2 YNFKEQ.

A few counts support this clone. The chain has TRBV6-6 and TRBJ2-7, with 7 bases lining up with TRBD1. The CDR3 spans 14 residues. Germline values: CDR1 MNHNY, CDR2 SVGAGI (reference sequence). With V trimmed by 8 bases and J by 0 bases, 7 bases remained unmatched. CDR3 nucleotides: TGTGCCAGCGAGGACAGGTCAAGCTCCTACGAGCAGTACTTC. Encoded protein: CASEDRSSSYEQYF.

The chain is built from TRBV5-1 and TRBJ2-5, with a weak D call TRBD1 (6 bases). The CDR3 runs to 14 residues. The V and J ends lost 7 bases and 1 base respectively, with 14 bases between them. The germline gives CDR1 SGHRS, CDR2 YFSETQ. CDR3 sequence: CASSQDSGQETQYF. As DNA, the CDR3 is TGCGCCAGCTCCCAGGACAGTGGCCAAGAGACCCAGTACTTC.

The chain's CDR3 is CASSLLSGATEAFF. CDR3 in DNA: TGTGCCAGCAGCTTATTATCGGGGGCAACTGAAGCTTTCTTT. J is TRBJ1-1 and V is TRBV11-2, with D possibly matching TRBD1 (6 bases). CDR1 is SGHAT and CDR2 is FQNNGV in the germline V gene. The CDR3 sequence is 14 residues long. V shed 2 bases and J shed 5 bases, with 12 bases lying between them.

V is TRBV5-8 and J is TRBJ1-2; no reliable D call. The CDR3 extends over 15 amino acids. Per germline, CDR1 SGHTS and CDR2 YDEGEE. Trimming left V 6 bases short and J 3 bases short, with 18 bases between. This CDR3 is CASNPGPSRDYGYTF. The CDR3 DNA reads TGTGCCAGCAACCCTGGGCCCTCTCGGGACTATGGCTACACCTTC.

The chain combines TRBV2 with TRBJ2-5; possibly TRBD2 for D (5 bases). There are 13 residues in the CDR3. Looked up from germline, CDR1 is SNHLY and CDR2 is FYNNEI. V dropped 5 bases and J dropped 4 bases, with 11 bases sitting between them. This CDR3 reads CASSPGIGETQYF. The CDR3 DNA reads TGTGCCAGCAGTCCGGGAATAGGAGAGACCCAGTACTTC.

The CDR3 reads CASSPGQGRETQYF. The CDR3 DNA follows: TGCGCCAGCAGCCCAGGACAGGGCAGGGAGACCCAGTACTTC. The V gene is TRBV5-1, the J gene TRBJ2-5, with 8 nucleotides matching TRBD1. Trimming cost V 4 bases and J 5 bases; bases outside gene matches: 7. Germline assignment: CDR1 SGHRS and CDR2 YFSETQ. This CDR3 is 14 amino acids long.

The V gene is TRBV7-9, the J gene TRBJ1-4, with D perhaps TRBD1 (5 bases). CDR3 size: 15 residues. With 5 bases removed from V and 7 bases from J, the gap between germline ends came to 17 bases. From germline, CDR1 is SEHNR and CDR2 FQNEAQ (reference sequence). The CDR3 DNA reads TGTGCCAGCAGCCGACGGGAAGGGGCAGGTGAAAAACTGTTTTTT. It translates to CASSRREGAGEKLFF.

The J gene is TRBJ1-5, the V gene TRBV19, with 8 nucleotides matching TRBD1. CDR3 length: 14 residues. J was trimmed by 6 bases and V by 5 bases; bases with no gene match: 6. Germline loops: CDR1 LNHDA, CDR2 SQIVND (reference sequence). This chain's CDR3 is CASSLTGGFQPQHF. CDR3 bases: TGTGCCAGTAGTTTAACAGGGGGGTTTCAGCCCCAGCATTTT.